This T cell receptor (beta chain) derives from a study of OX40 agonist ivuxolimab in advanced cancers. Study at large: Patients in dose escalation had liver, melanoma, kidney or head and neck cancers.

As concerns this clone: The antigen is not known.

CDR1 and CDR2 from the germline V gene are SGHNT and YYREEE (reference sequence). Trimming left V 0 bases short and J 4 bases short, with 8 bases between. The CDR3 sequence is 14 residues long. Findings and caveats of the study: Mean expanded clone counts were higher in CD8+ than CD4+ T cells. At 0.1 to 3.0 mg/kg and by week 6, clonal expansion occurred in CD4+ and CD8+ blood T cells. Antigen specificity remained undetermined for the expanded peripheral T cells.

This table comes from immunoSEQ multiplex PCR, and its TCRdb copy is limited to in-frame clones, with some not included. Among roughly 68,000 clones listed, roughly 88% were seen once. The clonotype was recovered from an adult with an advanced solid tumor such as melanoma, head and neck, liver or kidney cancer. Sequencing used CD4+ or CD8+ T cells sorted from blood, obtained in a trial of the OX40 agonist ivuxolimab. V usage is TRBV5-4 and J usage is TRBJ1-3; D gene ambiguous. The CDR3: CASSLGSRGNTIYF. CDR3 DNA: TGTGCCAGCAGCTTGGGGAGCAGGGGAAACACCATATATTTT.